This entry concerns a single T cell receptor beta chain. This sample was included in a study of blood T cell repertoires in COVID-19. Study-wide context: COVID-19 samples, acute and convalescent, were from the United States, Italy and Spain.

The germline gives CDR1 GTSNPN, CDR2 SVGIG (reference sequence). V shed 1 base, J shed 8 bases, and the junction held 6 bases outside the gene matches. This CDR3 is built from 14 residues. Authors' processing steps: Estimated nucleated cell counts came from reference gene primer amplification. The method was immunoSEQ multiplex PCR; TCRdb's version includes in-frame clones alone and lacks a portion of them. The V and J calls and clone size were taken over from that table, and D and trimming were inferred from the DNA. The repertoire holds about 140,000 clones, approximately 80% seen once, with approximately 3.5% in the top ten.

The source material was peripheral blood. The genes are TRBV30 and TRBJ1-5; 9 nucleotides match TRBD1. This receptor was taken from a man between 65 and 80 years old who had recovered from COVID-19. CDR3 coding DNA: TGTGCCTGGAGTGCCCGGGACAGGGTTAAGCCCCAGCATTTT. Protein sequence: CAWSARDRVKPQHF.